The TCR beta chain described here comes from a study of human T cells and chemical hapten exposure. Background on the study: Sensitizing treatment utilized 2% DPC over a roughly 2 cm by roughly 2 cm portion of upper inner arm skin.

The study, taken as a whole, reports: Once DPC sensitization occurred, TCRs above 1 in 1000 frequency showed no change.

Worth noting for this clonotype: As yet, its antigen is unknown.

The time point is: patch test 1, 2 weeks after DPC sensitization. Regarding treatment: therapeutic diphenylcyclopropenone sensitization with weekly scalp DPC. Prior to application of each patch test, blood was drawn. The study's library attached unique molecular identifiers to single cDNA molecules. Via MiXCR, TCRdb re-called the RACE reads, giving one row per CDR3 protein. Of 85,000 to 100,000 distinct CDR3 sequences listed, 9.5% to 15% were seen once; the top ten hold roughly 2.1%. V lost 2 bases to trimming and J lost 0 bases, with 10 bases between them. CDR3 length equals 14 residues. Germline V gives CDR1 SQVTM, CDR2 ANQGSEA.

The sequences come from whole blood, collected in connection with sensitization to the hapten diphenylcyclopropenone (DPC). This TCR was sampled from a woman in her 40s with alopecia areata. Some clones in this sample may be carry-over from other donors' samples. The genes are TRBV29-1 and TRBJ2-5; no reliable D call. This CDR3 reads CSVELIGNQETQYF. The CDR3 DNA reads TGCAGCGTTGAACTTATAGGAAACCAAGAGACCCAGTACTTC.